This TCR beta chain derives from a study of shared clonotypes between healthy human individuals. Study-wide context: For every donor, three CD4 naive, three CD4 memory, two CD8 naive and one CD8 memory plates were used.

The CD4+ fraction was divided into a CD45RA+ naive subset and a CD45RA-negative memory subset. Concerning this clone itself: Its antigen is currently unknown.

Profiling relied on immunoSEQ multiplex PCR, and the TCRdb table lists in-frame clones only, not all of them. The sample records hundreds of thousands of clones, roughly 97% being singletons. Trimming cost V 3 bases and J 7 bases, with 16 bases left between them. Germline-derived CDR1 and CDR2 are LNHNV and YYDKDF (reference sequence). This CDR3 spans 14 amino acids. Study conclusions and caveats: When naive CD4 clonotypes were compared across a handful of donors, 4% to 6.5% were shared.

V usage is TRBV15 and J usage is TRBJ2-7; D may be TRBD2 (5 bases). Sequencing input: naive CD4+ T cells sorted from blood. Noted subset: CD45RA+ positively selected. The receptor comes from a woman aged 25 to 45 in good health. CDR3 in DNA: TGTGCCACCAGCAGGCCTACTAGTCTGAGTGAGCAGTACTTC. This codes for CATSRPTSLSEQYF.